The entry below gives a single T cell receptor (beta chain) sequence along with its context. Assay: immunoSEQ multiplex PCR; the TCRdb copy retains only in-frame clones and omits some. This repertoire shows 100,000 to 150,000 clones, 86% found once; its top ten account for around 5%. The sample belongs to a study of blood T cell repertoires in COVID-19. Study summary: The study drew acute and convalescent COVID-19 samples from the United States, Italy and Spain. Nucleic acid was either cDNA or gDNA, and it came from T cells, B-cell-depleted T cells, or PBMCs.

This receptor was obtained from a human donor in a cohort sampled during active COVID-19. Sequences were obtained from peripheral blood.

CDR3 residues: CASSLDRAQETQYF. The CDR3 bases are TGTGCCAGCAGCCTTGACAGGGCCCAAGAGACCCAGTACTTC. The V gene is TRBV11-1, the J gene TRBJ2-5; TRBD1 agrees at 7 bases. Germline V CDR1 and CDR2: SGHAT, FQDESV (reference sequence). The trim removed 5 bases at V and 1 base at J, leaving 4 bases unmatched. The CDR3 spans 14 residues.